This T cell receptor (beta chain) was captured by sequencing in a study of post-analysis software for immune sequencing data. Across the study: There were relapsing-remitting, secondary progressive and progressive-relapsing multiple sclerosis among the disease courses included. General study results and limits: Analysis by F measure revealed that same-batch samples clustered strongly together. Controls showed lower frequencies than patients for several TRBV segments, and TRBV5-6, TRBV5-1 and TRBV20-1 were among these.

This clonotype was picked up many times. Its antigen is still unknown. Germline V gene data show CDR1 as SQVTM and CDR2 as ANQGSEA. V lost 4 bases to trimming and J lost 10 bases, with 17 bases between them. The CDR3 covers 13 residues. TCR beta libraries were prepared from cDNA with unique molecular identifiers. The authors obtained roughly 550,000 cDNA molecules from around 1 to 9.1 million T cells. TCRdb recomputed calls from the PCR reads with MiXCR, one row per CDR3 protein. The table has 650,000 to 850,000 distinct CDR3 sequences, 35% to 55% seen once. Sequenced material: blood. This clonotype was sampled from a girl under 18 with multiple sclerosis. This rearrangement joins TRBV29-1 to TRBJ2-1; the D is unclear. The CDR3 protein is CSVGVSIMSEQFF. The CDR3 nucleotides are TGCAGCGTTGGCGTTTCGATAATGAGCGAGCAGTTCTTC.